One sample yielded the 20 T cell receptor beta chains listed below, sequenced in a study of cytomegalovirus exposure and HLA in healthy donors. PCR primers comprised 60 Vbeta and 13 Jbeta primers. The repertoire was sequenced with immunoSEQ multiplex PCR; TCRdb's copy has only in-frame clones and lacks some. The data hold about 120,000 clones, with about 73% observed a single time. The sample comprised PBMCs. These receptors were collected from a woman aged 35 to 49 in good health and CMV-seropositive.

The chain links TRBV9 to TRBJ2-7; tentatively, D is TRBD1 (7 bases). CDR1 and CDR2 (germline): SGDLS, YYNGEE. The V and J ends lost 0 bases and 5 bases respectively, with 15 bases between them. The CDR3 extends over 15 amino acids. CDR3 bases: TGTGCCAGCAGCGTAGACGGAGGGGGCGAAGACGAGCAGTACTTC. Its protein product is CASSVDGGGEDEQYF.

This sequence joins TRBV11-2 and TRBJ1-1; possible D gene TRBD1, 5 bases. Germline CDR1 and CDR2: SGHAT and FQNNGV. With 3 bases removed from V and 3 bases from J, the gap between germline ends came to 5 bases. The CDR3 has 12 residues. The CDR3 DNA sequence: TGTGCCAGCAGCTTCAGGGACACTGAAGCTTTCTTT. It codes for CASSFRDTEAFF.

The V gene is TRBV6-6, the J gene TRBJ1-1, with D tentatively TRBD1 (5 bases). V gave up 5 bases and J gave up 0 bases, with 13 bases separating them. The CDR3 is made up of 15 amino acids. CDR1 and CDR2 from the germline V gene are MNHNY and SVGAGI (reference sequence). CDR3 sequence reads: CASSQSTEMNTEAFF. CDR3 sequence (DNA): TGTGCCAGCAGTCAGTCGACAGAGATGAACACTGAAGCTTTCTTT.

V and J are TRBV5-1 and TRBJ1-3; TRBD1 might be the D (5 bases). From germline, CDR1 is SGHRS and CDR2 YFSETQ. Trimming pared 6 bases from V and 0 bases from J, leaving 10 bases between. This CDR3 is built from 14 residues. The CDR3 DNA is TGCGCCAGCACCCTTGACAGCTCTGGAAACACCATATATTTT. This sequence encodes CASTLDSSGNTIYF.

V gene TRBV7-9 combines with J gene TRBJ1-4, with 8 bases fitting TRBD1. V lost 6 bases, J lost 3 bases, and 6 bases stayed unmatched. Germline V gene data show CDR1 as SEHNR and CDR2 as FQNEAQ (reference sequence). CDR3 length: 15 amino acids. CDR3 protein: CASRATGGPNEKLFF. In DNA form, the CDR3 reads TGTGCCAGCAGGGCAACAGGGGGGCCTAATGAAAAACTGTTTTTT.

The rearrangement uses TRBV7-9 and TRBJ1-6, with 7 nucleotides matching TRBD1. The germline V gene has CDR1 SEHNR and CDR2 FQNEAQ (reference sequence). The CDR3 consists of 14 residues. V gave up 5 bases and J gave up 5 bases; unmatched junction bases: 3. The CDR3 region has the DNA TGTGCCAGCAGCCTCACAGGGGATAATTCACCCCTCCACTTT. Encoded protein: CASSLTGDNSPLHF.

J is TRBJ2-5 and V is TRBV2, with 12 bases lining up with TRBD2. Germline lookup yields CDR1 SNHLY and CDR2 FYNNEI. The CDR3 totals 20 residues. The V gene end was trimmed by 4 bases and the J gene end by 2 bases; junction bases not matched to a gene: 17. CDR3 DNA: TGTGCCAGCAGTGTCCCAGCCGGGCTAGCGGGGGGGCCTGTTCAAGAGACCCAGTACTTC. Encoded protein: CASSVPAGLAGGPVQETQYF.

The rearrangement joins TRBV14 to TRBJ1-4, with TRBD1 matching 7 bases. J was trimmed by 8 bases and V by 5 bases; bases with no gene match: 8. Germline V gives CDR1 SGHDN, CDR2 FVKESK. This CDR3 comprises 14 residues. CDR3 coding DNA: TGTGCCAGCAGCGGGACAGCCTTAACAGAAAAACTGTTTTTT. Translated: CASSGTALTEKLFF.

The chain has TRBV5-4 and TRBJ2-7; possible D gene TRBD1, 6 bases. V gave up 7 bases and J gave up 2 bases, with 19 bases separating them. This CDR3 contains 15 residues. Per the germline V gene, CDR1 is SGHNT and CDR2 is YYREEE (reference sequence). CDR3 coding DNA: TGTGCCAGCGGACCGCTCGTTGGACAGACCTACGAGCAGTACTTC. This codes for CASGPLVGQTYEQYF.

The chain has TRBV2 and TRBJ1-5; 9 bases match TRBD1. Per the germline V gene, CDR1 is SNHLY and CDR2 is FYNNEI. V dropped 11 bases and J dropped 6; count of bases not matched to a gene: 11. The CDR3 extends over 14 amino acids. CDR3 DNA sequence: TGTGCCTCCACGGTGGGGACAGGGACTCAGCCCCAGCATTTT. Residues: CASTVGTGTQPQHF.

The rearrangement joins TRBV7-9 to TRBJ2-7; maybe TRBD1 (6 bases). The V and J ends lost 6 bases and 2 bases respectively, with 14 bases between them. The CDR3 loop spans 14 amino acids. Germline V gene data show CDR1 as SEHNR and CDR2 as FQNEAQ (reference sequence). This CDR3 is CASSSRDITYEQYF. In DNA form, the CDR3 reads TGTGCCAGCAGTTCCCGGGACATCACCTACGAGCAGTACTTC. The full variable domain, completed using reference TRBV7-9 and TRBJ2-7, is DTGVSQNPRHKITKRGQNVTFRCDPISEHNRLYWYRQTLGQGPEFLTYFQNEAQLEKSRLLSDRFSAERPKGSFSTLEIQRTEQGDSAMYLCASSSRDITYEQYFGPGTRLTVT.

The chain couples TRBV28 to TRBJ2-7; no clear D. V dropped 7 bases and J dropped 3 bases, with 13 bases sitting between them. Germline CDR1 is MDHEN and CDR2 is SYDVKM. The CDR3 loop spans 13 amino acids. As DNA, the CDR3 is TGTGCCAGCAAACGGTCTTCGCTCTACGAGCAGTACTTC. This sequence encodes CASKRSSLYEQYF.

CDR3 nucleotide sequence: TGCGCCAGCAGCCCGCGAGCTTTAGCGGGGGGGCAATCCTACGAGCAGTACTTC. This gives the protein CASSPRALAGGQSYEQYF. This chain uses TRBV4-1 with TRBJ2-7, with 11 positions matching TRBD2. Per germline, CDR1 MGHRA and CDR2 YSYEKL. J was trimmed by 1 base and V by 4 bases; bases with no gene match: 12. This CDR3 has 18 amino acids.

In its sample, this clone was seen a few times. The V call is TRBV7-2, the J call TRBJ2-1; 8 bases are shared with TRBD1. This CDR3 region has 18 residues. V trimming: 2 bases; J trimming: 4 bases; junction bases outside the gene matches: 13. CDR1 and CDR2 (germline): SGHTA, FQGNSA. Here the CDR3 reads CASSLIRWDRLEYNEQFF. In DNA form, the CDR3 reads TGTGCCAGCAGCTTAATTCGTTGGGACAGGCTGGAATACAATGAGCAGTTCTTC.

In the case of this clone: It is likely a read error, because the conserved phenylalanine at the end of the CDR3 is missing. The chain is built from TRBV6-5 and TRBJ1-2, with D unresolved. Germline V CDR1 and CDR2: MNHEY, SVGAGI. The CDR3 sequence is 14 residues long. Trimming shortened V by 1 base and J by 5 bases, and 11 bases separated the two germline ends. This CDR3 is CASSYLQSAYGYTL. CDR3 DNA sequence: TGTGCCAGCAGTTACTTGCAAAGCGCGTATGGCTACACCCTC.

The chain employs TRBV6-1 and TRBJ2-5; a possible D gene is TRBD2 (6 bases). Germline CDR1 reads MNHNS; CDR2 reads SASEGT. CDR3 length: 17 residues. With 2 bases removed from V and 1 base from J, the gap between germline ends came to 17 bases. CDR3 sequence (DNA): TGTGCCAGCAGTGAAAAGCTGTCAGCGGGCGGCCAAGAGACCCAGTACTTC. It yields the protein CASSEKLSAGGQETQYF.

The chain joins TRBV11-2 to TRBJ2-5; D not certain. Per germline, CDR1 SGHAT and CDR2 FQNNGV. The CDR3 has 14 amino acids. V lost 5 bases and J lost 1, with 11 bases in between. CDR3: CASSPLYSQETQYF. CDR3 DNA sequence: TGTGCCAGCAGCCCACTTTACAGCCAAGAGACCCAGTACTTC.

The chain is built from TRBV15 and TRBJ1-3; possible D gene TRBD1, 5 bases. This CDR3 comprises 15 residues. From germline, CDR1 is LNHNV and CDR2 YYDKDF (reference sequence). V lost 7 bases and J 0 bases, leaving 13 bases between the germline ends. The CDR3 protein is CATTSDRASGNTIYF. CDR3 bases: TGTGCCACCACCTCCGACAGAGCCTCTGGAAACACCATATATTTT.

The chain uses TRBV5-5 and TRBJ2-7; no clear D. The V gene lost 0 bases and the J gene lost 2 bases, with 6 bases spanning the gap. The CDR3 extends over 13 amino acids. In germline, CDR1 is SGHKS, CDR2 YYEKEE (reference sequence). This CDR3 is CASSLGYTYEQYF. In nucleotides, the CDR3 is TGTGCCAGCAGCTTGGGTTACACCTACGAGCAGTACTTC.

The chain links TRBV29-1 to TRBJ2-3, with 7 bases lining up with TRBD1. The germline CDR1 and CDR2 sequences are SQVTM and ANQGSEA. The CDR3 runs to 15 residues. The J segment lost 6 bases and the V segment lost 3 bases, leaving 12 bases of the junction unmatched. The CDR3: CSVDGDSSFRDTQYF. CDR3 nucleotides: TGCAGCGTTGATGGGGACAGTTCTTTCAGGGATACGCAGTATTTT.